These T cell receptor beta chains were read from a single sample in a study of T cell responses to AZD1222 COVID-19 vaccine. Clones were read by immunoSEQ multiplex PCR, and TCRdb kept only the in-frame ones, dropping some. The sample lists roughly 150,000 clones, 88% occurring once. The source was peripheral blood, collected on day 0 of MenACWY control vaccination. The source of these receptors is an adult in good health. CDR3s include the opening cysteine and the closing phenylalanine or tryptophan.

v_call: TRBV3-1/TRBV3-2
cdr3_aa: CASSQDDRPLYGYTF

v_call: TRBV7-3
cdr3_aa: CASSLDRGSSPLHF

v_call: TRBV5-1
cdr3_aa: CASSLGENTEAFF

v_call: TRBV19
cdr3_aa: CASMSGSLGDTQYF

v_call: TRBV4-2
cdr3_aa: CASRLLIAGGGDTQYF

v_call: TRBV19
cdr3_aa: CATDRGPNTEAFF

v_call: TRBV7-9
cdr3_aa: CASSLNRGGTNEKLFF

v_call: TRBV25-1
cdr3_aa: CASTDGGQGSEKLFF

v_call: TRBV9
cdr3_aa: CASSAQNTGVLTDTQYF

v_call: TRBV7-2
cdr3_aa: CASSLGGSQGRANYGYTF

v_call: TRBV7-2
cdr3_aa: CASSQQGDEQFF

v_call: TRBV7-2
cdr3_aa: CASSAPRDRVLTDTF

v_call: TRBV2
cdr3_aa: CASSVRGDSWQYF

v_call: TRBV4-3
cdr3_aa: CASSQRSENSPLHF

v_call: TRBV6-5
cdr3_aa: CASSPPGPYQPQHF

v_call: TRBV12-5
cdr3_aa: CASGLRTGGNTIYF

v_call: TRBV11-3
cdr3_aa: CATTPQTKPFF

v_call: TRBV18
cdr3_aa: CASSPSNGLNTGELFF

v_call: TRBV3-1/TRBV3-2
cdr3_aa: CASSQRLAGAAGELFF

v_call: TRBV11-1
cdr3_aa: CASSPVQGRTGELFF

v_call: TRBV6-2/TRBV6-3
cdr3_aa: CASSYQGGGYTF

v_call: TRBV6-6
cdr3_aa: CASSSTGENYGYTF

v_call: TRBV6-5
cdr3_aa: CASSPGGGELFF

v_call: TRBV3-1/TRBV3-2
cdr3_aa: CASSSWTGNTEAFF